A selection of T cell receptor beta chains follows, all from one sample in a study of shared clonotypes between healthy human individuals. TCRdb's copy holds only in-frame clones and misses some; the assay was immunoSEQ multiplex PCR. The table lists 2 million to 2.5 million clones, around 95% of them singletons. Sequencing used naive CD4+ T cells sorted from blood. These receptors all come from a man younger than 30 in good health. CDR3s include the opening cysteine and the closing phenylalanine or tryptophan. A D gene is named only where the DNA matches it firmly. Not all rows give a size; the values are once, few, many and, for expanded clones, a class.

V,J,size,D,length,CDR3,DNA
TRBV2,TRBJ2-7,.,TRBD1,13,CASSEEGQGEQYF,TGTGCCAGCAGTGAAGAGGGACAGGGCGAGCAGTACTTC
TRBV19,TRBJ2-3,.,TRBD1,14,CASTIGDRGPFLYF,TGTGCCAGTACCATCGGAGACAGGGGCCCGTTTTTATATTTT
TRBV7-2,TRBJ1-1,once,TRBD1,14,CASSRGQGGAEAFF,TGTGCCAGCAGCCGGGGACAGGGAGGGGCTGAAGCTTTCTTT
TRBV9,TRBJ1-6,once,.,14,CASSTGNRDSPLHF,TGTGCCAGCAGCACAGGGAATCGAGACTCACCCCTCCACTTT
TRBV6-6,TRBJ1-5,few,.,13,CASSSGGNQPQHF,TGTGCCAGCAGTTCTGGCGGCAATCAGCCCCAGCATTTT
TRBV19,TRBJ2-3,.,.,13,CASSTISTDTQYF,TGTGCCAGTAGTACCATAAGCACAGATACGCAGTATTTT
TRBV5-1,TRBJ2-5,.,.,14,CASSLVPGTETQYF,TGCGCCAGCAGCTTGGTGCCCGGGACTGAGACCCAGTACTTC
TRBV6-5,TRBJ2-7,.,TRBD1,14,CASSYDGQGDEQYF,TGTGCCAGCAGTTACGACGGACAGGGTGACGAGCAGTACTTC
TRBV10-2,TRBJ2-7,.,.,14,CASSEANMINEQYF,TGCGCCAGCAGTGAGGCGAATATGATCAACGAGCAGTACTTC
TRBV30,TRBJ1-4,.,.,16,CAWSYGLDRTNEKLFF,TGTGCCTGGAGTTACGGCTTGGACAGAACGAATGAAAAACTGTTTTTT
TRBV7-8,TRBJ2-3,.,TRBD2,16,CASSDGLAASTDTQYF,TGTGCCAGCAGCGACGGACTAGCTGCTAGCACAGATACGCAGTATTTT
TRBV30,TRBJ1-6,.,.,11,CACGAKLPLHF,TGTGCCTGCGGGGCTAAGCTACCCCTCCACTTT
TRBV18,TRBJ1-5,.,.,16,CASSPLQVYSNQPQHF,TGTGCCAGCTCACCACTCCAGGTTTACTCTAATCAGCCCCAGCATTTT
TRBV5-4,TRBJ1-1,.,.,14,CASSSKKREAEAFF,TGTGCCAGCAGTAGCAAAAAACGGGAGGCTGAAGCTTTCTTT
TRBV7-2,TRBJ2-2,.,TRBD2,19,CASSPIPGLAGGPGGELFF,TGTGCCAGCAGCCCCATACCGGGACTAGCGGGAGGGCCGGGCGGGGAGCTGTTTTTT
TRBV9,TRBJ1-3,.,.,15,CASSPTHFSGNTIYF,TGTGCCAGCAGCCCCACCCATTTCTCTGGAAACACCATATATTTT
TRBV18,TRBJ2-5,once,.,13,CASSPPMDETQYF,TGTGCCAGCTCACCACCTATGGATGAGACCCAGTACTTC
TRBV11-1,TRBJ1-4,.,.,13,CASRDDRMEKLFF,TGTGCCAGTAGGGATGACCGGATGGAAAAACTGTTTTTT
TRBV30,TRBJ1-3,.,.,13,CAWNRDIGNTIYF,TGTGCCTGGAACAGGGATATAGGAAACACCATATATTTT
TRBV7-9,TRBJ2-2,.,.,13,CASSFGRAGELFF,TGTGCCAGCAGCTTCGGTCGGGCCGGGGAGCTGTTTTTT
TRBV30,TRBJ2-7,.,.,14,CAWRAKGSLYEQYF,TGTGCCTGGAGGGCTAAGGGGTCCCTCTACGAGCAGTACTTC
TRBV5-1,TRBJ1-6,.,.,14,CASSLEDVDSPLHF,TGCGCCAGCAGCTTGGAGGACGTGGATTCACCCCTCCACTTT
TRBV28,TRBJ1-2,once,TRBD1,12,CASTDRDHGYTF,TGTGCCAGCACAGACAGGGACCATGGCTACACCTTC
TRBV5-1,TRBJ2-7,.,TRBD1,15,CASSVDRDRPYEQYF,TGCGCCAGCAGCGTTGACCGGGACAGACCCTACGAGCAGTACTTC
TRBV2,TRBJ2-7,.,.,13,CASTKEGTGEQYF,TGTGCCAGCACCAAGGAAGGGACGGGCGAGCAGTACTTC
TRBV29-1,TRBJ1-1,.,.,14,CSVKPHGMNTEAFF,TGCAGCGTTAAACCCCACGGAATGAACACTGAAGCTTTCTTT
TRBV6-5,TRBJ2-1,.,.,13,CASSRVIGNEQFF,TGTGCCAGCAGTAGGGTAATAGGCAATGAGCAGTTCTTC
TRBV30,TRBJ2-5,.,TRBD1,16,CAWIVHDRGRGETQYF,TGTGCCTGGATTGTCCACGACAGGGGGCGCGGAGAGACCCAGTACTTC
TRBV7-9,TRBJ1-4,.,.,14,CASSSYSLNEKLFF,TGTGCCAGCAGCTCGTATTCCTTGAATGAAAAACTGTTTTTT
TRBV2,TRBJ2-5,.,TRBD1,13,CASSEDRGETQYF,TGTGCCAGCAGTGAAGACAGGGGAGAGACCCAGTACTTC
TRBV5-1,TRBJ2-2,.,.,14,CASSFARVSGELFF,TGCGCCAGCAGCTTCGCCAGGGTCTCCGGGGAGCTGTTTTTT
TRBV30,TRBJ1-4,once,.,14,CACQRQTSWEKLFF,TGTGCCTGCCAAAGACAGACTAGTTGGGAAAAACTGTTTTTT
TRBV7-2,TRBJ2-7,.,.,15,CASSSGTREAYEQYF,TGTGCCAGCAGCTCAGGGACCAGGGAGGCCTACGAGCAGTACTTC
TRBV12-5,TRBJ1-5,.,TRBD1,15,CASGQAGGNNQPQHF,TGTGCTAGTGGTCAAGCAGGGGGCAACAATCAGCCCCAGCATTTT
TRBV5-1,TRBJ1-2,.,.,13,CASSLSESYGYTF,TGCGCCAGCAGCTTGTCCGAGAGCTATGGCTACACCTTC
TRBV29-1,TRBJ2-1,.,TRBD1,15,CSVVWTGNTYNEQFF,TGCAGCGTGGTATGGACAGGAAACACCTACAATGAGCAGTTCTTC
TRBV19,TRBJ2-7,.,TRBD2,15,CASSIGLAGRYEQYF,TGTGCCAGTAGTATCGGACTAGCGGGCCGCTACGAGCAGTACTTC
TRBV25-1,TRBJ2-2,.,TRBD1,17,CASSVRPGQGTTGELFF,TGTGCCAGCAGTGTACGACCGGGACAGGGGACCACCGGGGAGCTGTTTTTT
TRBV4-1,TRBJ1-2,.,.,13,CASSTGSGDGYTF,TGCGCCAGCAGTACCGGGTCCGGTGATGGCTACACCTTC
TRBV13,TRBJ2-7,.,.,14,CASVLDRKSYEQYF,TGTGCCAGCGTCTTAGACAGGAAGTCCTACGAGCAGTACTTC
TRBV9,TRBJ2-3,.,.,14,CASSVGWSTDTQYF,TGTGCCAGCAGCGTAGGGTGGAGCACAGATACGCAGTATTTT
TRBV29-1,TRBJ2-1,.,.,15,CSVQHRLVPPNEQFF,TGCAGCGTCCAACATCGACTAGTCCCCCCCAATGAGCAGTTCTTC
TRBV29-1,TRBJ1-4,.,.,11,CSGTDNEKLFF,TGCAGCGGGACAGATAATGAAAAACTGTTTTTT
TRBV5-3,TRBJ1-1,.,TRBD1,13,CARSGTGGTEAFF,TGTGCCAGAAGCGGCACAGGGGGCACTGAAGCTTTCTTT
TRBV5-1,TRBJ1-5,.,TRBD1,15,CASSPDRATNQPQHF,TGCGCCAGCAGCCCGGACAGGGCGACTAATCAGCCCCAGCATTTT
TRBV5-1,TRBJ2-7,.,TRBD1,14,CASSLGQGHYEQYF,TGCGCCAGCAGCTTGGGACAGGGCCACTACGAGCAGTACTTC
TRBV6-1,TRBJ1-1,.,.,14,CASSADTGRTEAFF,TGTGCCAGCAGTGCGGACACTGGGCGCACTGAAGCTTTCTTT
TRBV6-1,TRBJ2-2,.,.,15,CASTEEGAITGELFF,TGTGCCAGCACCGAAGAAGGGGCTATCACCGGGGAGCTGTTTTTT
TRBV18,TRBJ2-7,.,.,14,CASSPGSQLYEQYF,TGTGCCAGCTCACCAGGCAGTCAGCTCTACGAGCAGTACTTC
TRBV5-1,TRBJ2-7,.,.,12,CASRGGGYEQYF,TGCGCCAGCAGGGGGGGCGGCTACGAGCAGTACTTC
TRBV11-3,TRBJ2-2,.,TRBD2,18,CASSAGTSGSLPPGELFF,TGTGCCAGCAGCGCCGGGACTAGCGGGAGTTTGCCACCGGGGGAGCTGTTTTTT
TRBV27,TRBJ1-1,.,.,15,CASSYSVVANTEAFF,TGTGCCAGCAGTTATTCCGTGGTTGCGAACACTGAAGCTTTCTTT
TRBV6-5,TRBJ1-2,.,TRBD1,14,CASSYRDRISGYTF,TGTGCCAGCAGTTACAGGGACAGGATAAGTGGCTACACCTTC
TRBV7-2,TRBJ2-2,.,TRBD2,16,CASSPRLAGVTGELFF,TGTGCCAGCAGCCCACGACTAGCGGGAGTCACCGGGGAGCTGTTTTTT
TRBV7-6,TRBJ2-5,.,.,13,CASSLATWETQYF,TGTGCCAGCAGCTTAGCAACGTGGGAGACCCAGTACTTC